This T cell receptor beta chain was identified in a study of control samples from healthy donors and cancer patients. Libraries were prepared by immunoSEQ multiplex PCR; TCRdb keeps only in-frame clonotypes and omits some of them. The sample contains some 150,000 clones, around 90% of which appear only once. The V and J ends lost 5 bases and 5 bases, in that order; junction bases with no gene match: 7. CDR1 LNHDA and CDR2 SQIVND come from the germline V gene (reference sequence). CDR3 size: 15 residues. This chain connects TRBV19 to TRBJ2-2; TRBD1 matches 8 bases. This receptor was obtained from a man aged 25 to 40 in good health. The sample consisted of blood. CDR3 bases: TGTGCCAGTAGTGGGGACAGGCCGGGAACCGGGGAGCTGTTTTTT. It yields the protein CASSGDRPGTGELFF.